A selection of T cell receptor beta chains follows, all from one sample in a study of CD8 T cells in Susac syndrome. TCRdb reanalysed the immunoSEQ multiplex PCR reads using MiXCR and keeps one entry per CDR3 protein. The table has more than 95,000 distinct CDR3 sequences, approximately 93% seen once. The sample comprised CD4+ T cells from PBMCs. The receptors here all came from a human donor with multiple sclerosis. Each CDR3 is given with its conserved first and last residue. D genes are given only for firm matches. Clone size appears in some rows only: once, few, many, or a class for an expanded clone.

V gene: TRBV29-1; clone size: -; D gene: -; J gene: TRBJ2-7; CDR3 DNA: TGCAGCGTGGGGGACATGCGCGAGCAGTACTTC; CDR3 protein: CSVGDMREQYF
V gene: TRBV12-3/TRBV12-4; clone size: -; D gene: TRBD2; J gene: TRBJ2-3; CDR3 DNA: TGTGCCTGCAGTTTATCCACTAGCGGGGACGATACGCAGTATTTT; CDR3 protein: CACSLSTSGDDTQYF
V gene: TRBV27; clone size: -; D gene: -; J gene: TRBJ1-5; CDR3 DNA: TGTGCCAGCAGTTTTGTGGCAGGGGACGGGCAGCCCCAGCATTTT; CDR3 protein: CASSFVAGDGQPQHF
V gene: TRBV7-2; clone size: -; D gene: -; J gene: TRBJ2-7; CDR3 DNA: TGTGCCAGCAGCTTCCGACACCAATCCTCCTACGAGCAGTACTTC; CDR3 protein: CASSFRHQSSYEQYF
V gene: TRBV5-1; clone size: -; D gene: -; J gene: TRBJ1-6; CDR3 DNA: TGCGCCAGCAGTGAACGGAGCCGGGGGGATTCACCCCTCCACTTT; CDR3 protein: CASSERSRGDSPLHF
V gene: TRBV7-7; clone size: -; D gene: -; J gene: TRBJ2-2; CDR3 DNA: TGTGCTAGCAGCTTAAGGGCAGGGGTCGGGGAGCTGTTTTTT; CDR3 protein: CASSLRAGVGELFF
V gene: TRBV6-1; clone size: once; D gene: TRBD2; J gene: TRBJ2-2; CDR3 DNA: TGTGCCAGCAGTATCTCCGCGGGGAGCGGGGTTACCGGGGAGCTGTTTTTT; CDR3 protein: CASSISAGSGVTGELFF
V gene: TRBV7-3; clone size: -; D gene: TRBD2; J gene: TRBJ2-3; CDR3 DNA: TGTGCCAGCAGCTTCTTAGCGGGGGGCGGCCCAGATACGCAGTATTTT; CDR3 protein: CASSFLAGGGPDTQYF
V gene: TRBV12-3/TRBV12-4; clone size: -; D gene: TRBD2; J gene: TRBJ2-5; CDR3 DNA: TGTGCCAGCAAAACGGGGGGGGGAGAGACCCAGTACTTC; CDR3 protein: CASKTGGGETQYF
V gene: TRBV7-2; clone size: once; D gene: TRBD2; J gene: TRBJ2-4; CDR3 DNA: TGTGCCAGCAGCCGCGGGGGGGGCAAAAACATTCAGTACTTC; CDR3 protein: CASSRGGGKNIQYF
V gene: TRBV30; clone size: -; D gene: TRBD1; J gene: TRBJ1-3; CDR3 DNA: TGTGCCAGTGACAGGGGTGCGGGAAACACCATATATTTT; CDR3 protein: CASDRGAGNTIYF
V gene: TRBV7-9; clone size: -; D gene: TRBD1; J gene: TRBJ2-5; CDR3 DNA: TGTGCCAGCAGCCACGAAGGGACAGTTTACCAAGAGACCCAGTACTTC; CDR3 protein: CASSHEGTVYQETQYF
V gene: TRBV7-9; clone size: -; D gene: -; J gene: TRBJ1-1; CDR3 DNA: TGTGCCAGCAGCTTAGCGCGATCGGCCGCCGGGGACACTGAAGCTTTCTTT; CDR3 protein: CASSLARSAAGDTEAFF
V gene: TRBV20-1; clone size: -; D gene: TRBD2; J gene: TRBJ2-3; CDR3 DNA: TGCAGTGCTTTCCCGACTAGCGGGGCCGCCGATACGCAGTATTTT; CDR3 protein: CSAFPTSGAADTQYF
V gene: TRBV12-5; clone size: -; D gene: -; J gene: TRBJ2-1; CDR3 DNA: TGTGCTAGTGCTCCTTTCGACAATGAGCAGTTCTTC; CDR3 protein: CASAPFDNEQFF
V gene: TRBV9; clone size: -; D gene: -; J gene: TRBJ1-5; CDR3 DNA: TGTGCCAGCAACCAAGGGCCCTATAGCAATCAGCCCCAGCATTTT; CDR3 protein: CASNQGPYSNQPQHF
V gene: TRBV20-1; clone size: -; D gene: TRBD1; J gene: TRBJ2-3; CDR3 DNA: TGCAGTGCTAGAGTGCACTCCGGGACAGGAGGCACAGATACGCAGTATTTT; CDR3 protein: CSARVHSGTGGTDTQYF
V gene: TRBV6-2/TRBV6-3; clone size: -; D gene: -; J gene: TRBJ1-2; CDR3 DNA: TGTGCCAGCCGATCGAGGGGCCACTATGGCTACACCTTC; CDR3 protein: CASRSRGHYGYTF